The rows below give T cell receptor beta chains drawn from one sample of a study of T cells in Graves' hyperthyroidism and ophthalmopathy. TCRdb reprocessed the multiplex PCR reads via MiXCR and lists one record per CDR3 protein. Of approximately 400,000 distinct CDR3 sequences in the sample, approximately 15% were seen once. Material for sequencing was blood. The receptors come from a young woman with Graves' hyperthyroidism that later progressed to Graves' ophthalmopathy. CDR3s include the opening cysteine and the closing phenylalanine or tryptophan.

TRBV7-9,CASSPGQGSFTGELFF
TRBV5-6,CASSLLPGLADTDTQYF
TRBV28,CASKDWTSPLSPYEQYF
TRBV12-3/TRBV12-4,CASRKSAGESSLMKDIQYF
TRBV12-3/TRBV12-4,CASGQGAEYGYTF
TRBV27,CAVLAEETQYF
TRBV29-1,CSAGRLGSSEQYF
TRBV3-1,CASSPGRNEQYF
TRBV24-1,CATRASGRYNEQFF
TRBV30,CAWSAGAPEFF
TRBV5-1,CASSLGSGSRRDNEQFF
TRBV28,CASSLRDSGSNYEQYF
TRBV13,CASSPQRERGEQYF
TRBV9,CASSVDVRDSPLHF
TRBV5-5,CASSLEWDYGYTF
TRBV6-1,CAGWEGVETQYF
TRBV19,CASSMLNTEAFF
TRBV13,CASSEDRGGYGYTF
TRBV5-4,CASSTRGAASTDTQYF
TRBV9,CASSQSGPPNEQFF
TRBV5-1,CASSLNGGEQFF
TRBV24-1,CATSGPVGYEQYF
TRBV28,CASSFSVLYNEQFF
TRBV27,CASSFASHSNQPQHF
TRBV7-8,CAGSQDGPYEQYF
TRBV28,CASSLSGASQYF
TRBV7-8,CASSFFRTRGWNEQFF
TRBV6-1,CASNEPLATSNNEQFF
TRBV7-6,CASSPPGGRYEQYF
TRBV27,CASGPRGHNEQFF
TRBV28,CASRPPLLAGALNEQYF
TRBV28,CASSFPGSSIYNEQFF
TRBV29-1,CSVGGEFF
TRBV28,CASSFEQFLNEKLFF
TRBV15,CATSSAVGSPLHF
TRBV28,CASSLQFGSKRGRETQYF
TRBV7-9,CASSLLTAGYEQYF
TRBV27,CASSLSLPGQGYEQYF
TRBV7-9,CASSGPRTSKRWNEQFF
TRBV20-1,CSAPSAGVPTYEQYF
TRBV4-1,CASSQVGFGLGDIQYF
TRBV20-1,CSAPRGSKNIQYF
TRBV3-1,CASSHYYGQGQETQYF
TRBV27,CASSIGLAGGGAYEQYF
TRBV7-9,CASSSQLGGSTSYNEQFF
TRBV20-1,CSADMGGYNSPLHF
TRBV27,CASSFRGARTDTQYF
TRBV10-3,CAIRMGTSGSEETQYF
TRBV4-1,CASSQDRGLAGEADTQYF
TRBV12-3/TRBV12-4,CASGLAGSPETQYF
TRBV6-2/TRBV6-3,CASTLAGVRETQYF
TRBV4-3,CASSHPKDGSGGSYNEQFF
TRBV6-1,CASSRQGTGANVLTF
TRBV20-1,CSVHTGGSNYGYTF